This T cell receptor (beta chain) was documented in a study of vaccination and CD4 T cells after COVID-19. Study-level information: It was a median around 93 days after diagnosis, with a range of 35 to 161, that post-COVID samples were drawn.

Sample treatment: approximately nine-day PBMC culture with coronavirus spike peptide pools or control peptides (ViraFEST assay). With respect to this clonotype: As yet, its antigen is unknown.

An Oncomine TCR Beta short-read assay was used to sequence the DNA from cultured CD4+ T cells. The genomic DNA was obtained from cultured CD4+ T cells by extraction with the QIAamp micro DNA kit. TCRdb reprocessed the PCR reads with MiXCR, giving one entry per CDR3 protein. The sample consists of around 25,000 distinct CDR3 sequences, 50% to 70% of them appearing once. General observations from the study: Spike mono-reactivity marked 304 of 307 vaccine-specific clones in convalescent patients. Convalescent patients had a median around 90% of post-vaccine SARS-CoV-2-reactive clones that were detected only after vaccination, not before it.

Here the sequenced sample was CD4+ T cells from blood, cultured in vitro, taken after SARS-CoV-2 vaccination. This TCR was recovered from a human donor who received a COVID-19 vaccine.

The CDR3 coding sequence is TGTGCCATCAGTATTCACAGGGGGCGCGATAACTATGGCTACACCTTC. Protein sequence: CAISIHRGRDNYGYTF. The chain recombines TRBV10-3 with TRBJ1-2; TRBD1 matches 9 bases. With V trimmed by 5 bases and J by 1 base, 8 bases remained unmatched. The CDR3 sequence is 16 residues long. The germline V gene encodes CDR1 ENHRY and CDR2 SYGVKD.